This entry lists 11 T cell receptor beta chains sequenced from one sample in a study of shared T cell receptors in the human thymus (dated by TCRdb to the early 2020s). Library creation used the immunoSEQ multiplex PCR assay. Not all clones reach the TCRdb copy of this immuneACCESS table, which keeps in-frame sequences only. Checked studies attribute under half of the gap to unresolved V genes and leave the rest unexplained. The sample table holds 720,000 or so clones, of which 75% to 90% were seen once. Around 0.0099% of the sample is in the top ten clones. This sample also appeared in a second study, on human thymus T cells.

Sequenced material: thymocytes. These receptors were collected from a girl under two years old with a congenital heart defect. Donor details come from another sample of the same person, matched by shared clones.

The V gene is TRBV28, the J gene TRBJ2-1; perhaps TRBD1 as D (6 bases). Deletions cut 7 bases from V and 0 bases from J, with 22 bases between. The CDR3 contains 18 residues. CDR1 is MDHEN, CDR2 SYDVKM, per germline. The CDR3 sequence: CASKYRVTPWSSYNEQFF. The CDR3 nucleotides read TGTGCCAGCAAGTACAGGGTAACTCCGTGGAGCTCCTACAATGAGCAGTTCTTC.

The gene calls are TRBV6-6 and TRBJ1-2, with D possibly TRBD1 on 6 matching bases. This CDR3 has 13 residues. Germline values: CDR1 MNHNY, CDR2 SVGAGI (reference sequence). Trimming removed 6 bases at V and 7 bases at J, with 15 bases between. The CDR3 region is CASSQGLGGGYTF. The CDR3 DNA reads TGTGCCAGCAGCCAAGGTTTAGGGGGTGGCTACACCTTC.

The CDR3 nucleotides are TGTGCCAGCAGCGTCTCGGGACAGGGGGCCCACAAGCAGTTCTTC. It is translated as CASSVSGQGAHKQFF. The chain combines TRBV9 with TRBJ2-1, with TRBD1 identical over 12 bases. Germline-derived CDR1 and CDR2 are SGDLS and YYNGEE. The CDR3 spans 15 residues. Trimming took 2 bases from V and 11 from J; bases not matched to a gene: 8.

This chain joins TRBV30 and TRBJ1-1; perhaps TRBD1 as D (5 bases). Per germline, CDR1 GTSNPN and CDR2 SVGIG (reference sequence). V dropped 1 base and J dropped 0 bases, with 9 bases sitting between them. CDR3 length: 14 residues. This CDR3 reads CAWSAHRLNTEAFF. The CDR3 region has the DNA TGTGCCTGGAGTGCCCACAGGTTGAACACTGAAGCTTTCTTT.

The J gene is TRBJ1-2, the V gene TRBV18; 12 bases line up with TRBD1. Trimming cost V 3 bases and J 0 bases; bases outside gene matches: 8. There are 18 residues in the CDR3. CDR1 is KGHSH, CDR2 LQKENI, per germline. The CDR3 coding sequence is TGTGCCAGCTCACCCCATCCCGGGACAGGGGGCTCTAACTATGGCTACACCTTC. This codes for CASSPHPGTGGSNYGYTF.

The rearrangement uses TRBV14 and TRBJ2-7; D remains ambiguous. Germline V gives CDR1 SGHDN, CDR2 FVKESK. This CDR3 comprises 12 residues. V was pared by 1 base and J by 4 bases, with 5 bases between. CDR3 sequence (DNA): TGTGCCAGCAGCCAAGCAGGTTACGAGCAGTACTTC. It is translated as CASSQAGYEQYF.

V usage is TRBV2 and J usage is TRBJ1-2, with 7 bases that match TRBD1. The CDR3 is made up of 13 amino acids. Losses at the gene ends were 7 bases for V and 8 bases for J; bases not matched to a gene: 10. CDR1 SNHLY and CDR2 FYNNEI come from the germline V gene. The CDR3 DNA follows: TGTGCCAGCATTAGACAGGGACTTGAGGGCTACACCTTC. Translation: CASIRQGLEGYTF.

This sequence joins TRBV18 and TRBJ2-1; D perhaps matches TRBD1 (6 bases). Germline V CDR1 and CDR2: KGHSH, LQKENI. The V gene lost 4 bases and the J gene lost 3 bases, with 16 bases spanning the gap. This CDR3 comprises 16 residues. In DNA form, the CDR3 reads TGTGCCAGCTCACTCCAGGGGTTAAGTTGCTACAATGAGCAGTTCTTC. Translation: CASSLQGLSCYNEQFF.

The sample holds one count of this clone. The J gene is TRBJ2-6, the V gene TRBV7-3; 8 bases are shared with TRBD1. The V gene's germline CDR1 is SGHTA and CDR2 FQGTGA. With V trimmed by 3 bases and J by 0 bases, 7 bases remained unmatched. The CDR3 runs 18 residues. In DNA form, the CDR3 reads TGTGCCAGCAGCTTGAGGACAGGGTGGGACTCTGGGGCCAACGTCCTGACTTTC. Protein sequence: CASSLRTGWDSGANVLTF. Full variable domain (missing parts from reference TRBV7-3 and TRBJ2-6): GAGVSQTPSNKVTEKGKYVELRCDPISGHTALYWYRQSLGQGPEFLIYFQGTGAADDSGLPNDRFFAVRPEGSVSTLKIQRTERGDSAVYLCASSLRTGWDSGANVLTFGAGSRLTVL.

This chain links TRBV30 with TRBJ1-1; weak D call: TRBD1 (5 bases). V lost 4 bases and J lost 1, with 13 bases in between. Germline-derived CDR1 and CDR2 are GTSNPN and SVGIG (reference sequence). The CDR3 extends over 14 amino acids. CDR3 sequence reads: CAWMGNRPNTEAFF. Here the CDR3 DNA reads TGTGCCTGGATGGGCAACAGGCCGAACACTGAAGCTTTCTTT.

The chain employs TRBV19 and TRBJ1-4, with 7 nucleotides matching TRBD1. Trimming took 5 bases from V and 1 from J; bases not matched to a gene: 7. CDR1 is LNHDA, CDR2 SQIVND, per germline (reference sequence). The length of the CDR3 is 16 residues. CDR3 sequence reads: CASSHRGRRTNEKLFF. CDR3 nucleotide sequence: TGTGCCAGTAGTCACAGGGGCCGTCGAACTAATGAAAAACTGTTTTTT.